The sequence of this T cell receptor beta chain was determined in a study of blood T cell repertoires in COVID-19 (dated by TCRdb to between 2020 and 2021). Looking at the study overall: The collaborator samples originated in the United States, Italy and Spain and spanned the acute and convalescent phases of COVID-19. The prospective study material was composed of cDNA or gDNA derived from T cells, B-cell-depleted T cells, or PBMCs. Deeply sampled blood TCRbeta repertoires from subjects exposed to, actively infected with, or recovered from COVID-19 were included in the dataset. A freely available public database, intended as a resource for researchers studying the immune response to SARS-CoV-2, is where the repertoires were released. The samples were drawn from the first 160 participants of the ongoing ImmuneRACE study and from 950 to 1,500 subjects provided by 6 global collaborators. Nearly every sample came with metadata listing a de-identified subject ID, COVID-19 status, age in years and sex. Where available, HLA class I and class II types were taken from metadata supplied by the sample provider and were not determined by assay-based typing.

The research as a whole found: The quantity of clinical and demographic metadata differed by source and by participant and was supplied without curation.

At one collaborating source in Seattle, patients were enrolled during active infection and were followed longitudinally through the course of disease. Collaborating institutions collected whole blood in K2EDTA tubes following their own protocols. Collaborator samples were shipped for TCRbeta analysis as frozen whole blood, isolated PBMCs, or DNA extracted from either sample type. Worth noting for this clone: Its antigen has not been determined. Within one base of it there is no much larger clone, and no base qualities were kept.

TCRbeta CDR3 regions were amplified from genomic DNA by means of the immunoSEQ Assay, a bias-controlled multiplex PCR. As for how the authors treated the data: The number of nucleated cells in each sample was estimated from the amplification of reference gene primers within the assay. To quantify the absolute abundance of each unique TCRbeta CDR3 rearrangement, sequence reads were collapsed and filtered. Productive Simpson clonality was computed per sample as the square root of Simpson's diversity index over productive rearrangements. In TCRdb, the immuneACCESS table is reduced to in-frame sequences with V and J assigned. These tables do not hold every clone; where another copy was compared, an unresolved V gene accounts for under half, and the others remain unexplained. That table furnishes V, J and clone size, whereas the DNA furnished D and trimming. For this sample there are roughly 100,000 clones; around 88% appear just once. In total, the top ten clones hold 2.1% of the sample.

V and J lose 2 bases and 8 bases, and a span of 14 bases separates them. From the cysteine up to the phenylalanine, the CDR3 has a length of 13 residues. Solely the CDR3 DNA is kept, with 39 bases framed from the first base. Looking up the germline V gene yields CDR1 SQVTM and CDR2 ANQGSEA. Rearrangement joined TRBV29-1 to TRBJ2-3, with TRBD2 as a weak D call on 5 bases. The clonotype comes from a man over 45 with COVID-19, enrolled during active disease. Sequences were obtained from peripheral blood. CDR3 protein: CSVESGRGGTQYF. The DNA sequence is given as TGCAGCGTTGAATCAGGCCGGGGTGGTACGCAGTATTTT.